These T cell receptor beta chains were read from a single sample in a study of blood T cell repertoires in COVID-19. Clones were sequenced by immunoSEQ multiplex PCR, and TCRdb holds only the in-frame ones, with some missing. The sample lists 150,000 to 160,000 clones; around 83% were seen once. The sequenced material came from peripheral blood. The receptors originated from a woman aged 55-70 years with COVID-19, enrolled during active disease. The CDR3 runs from the conserved cysteine through the conserved F or W. D genes are given only for firm matches. The listing skips clone size in some rows; elsewhere it reads once, few, many or a size class.

>few|-|TRBJ1-2|TRBV29-1
TGCAGCCCCGCACAGGCTATTTATGGCTACACCTTC
CSPAQAIYGYTF
>-|TRBD2|TRBJ2-1|TRBV27
TGTGCCAGCAGTTTGGGACTAGCGGGAGGGAGCTCCTACAATGAGCAGTTCTTC
CASSLGLAGGSSYNEQFF
>-|-|TRBJ2-5|TRBV5-1
TGCGCCACCTCGGGATCCCCGGGGGAGACCCAGTACTTC
CATSGSPGETQYF
>few|TRBD1|TRBJ2-7|TRBV6-5
TGTGCCAGCAGTCGACAGGGGAGGCTCTACGAGCAGTACTTC
CASSRQGRLYEQYF
>-|-|TRBJ1-5|TRBV6-5
TGTGCCAGCAGTTATGAGCGGGATAGCAATCAGCCCCAGCATTTT
CASSYERDSNQPQHF
>few|TRBD2|TRBJ2-3|TRBV4-2
TGTGCCAGCAGCCAAGATCGACTAGCGGACACAGATACGCAGTATTTT
CASSQDRLADTDTQYF
>-|TRBD2|TRBJ2-5|TRBV5-1
TGCGCCAGCCGGGGGGGGCCGGATCAAGAGACCCAGTACTTC
CASRGGPDQETQYF
>-|-|TRBJ2-1|TRBV5-4
TGTGCCAGCAGCTGGTTGTCAGTGGATGAGCAGTTCTTC
CASSWLSVDEQFF
>-|-|TRBJ1-3|TRBV18
TGTGCCAGCTCACCAGGGCAATCTGGAAACACCATATATTTT
CASSPGQSGNTIYF
>-|-|TRBJ1-1|TRBV10-1
TGCGCCAGCTCCTTCCGCAGACAGGCCACTGAAGCTTTCTTT
CASSFRRQATEAFF
>-|-|TRBJ1-6|TRBV2
TGTGCCAGCAGTGAAAGGGTAGGGAGTCAGGCACCCCTCCACTTT
CASSERVGSQAPLHF
>-|-|TRBJ1-4|TRBV7-9
TGTGCCAGCAGCTTCGACTTTAGGAATGAAAAACTGTTTTTT
CASSFDFRNEKLFF
>-|-|TRBJ1-1|TRBV29-1
TGCAGCGTCACGATGCTTCTATATGATGAAGCTTTCTTT
CSVTMLLYDEAFF
>-|-|TRBJ1-1|TRBV5-6
TGTGCCAGCAGCTTGTGGGCAGGGGTGAACACTGAAGCTTTCTTT
CASSLWAGVNTEAFF
>once|TRBD1|TRBJ2-2|TRBV10-3
TGTGCCATCAGTGCCTTACAGGGGGTAGATACCGGGGAGCTGTTTTTT
CAISALQGVDTGELFF
>-|-|TRBJ1-5|TRBV6-6
TGTGCCAGCAGCCGGACAGCCCTAAGCAGTCAGCCCCAGCATTTT
CASSRTALSSQPQHF
>-|-|TRBJ1-6|TRBV7-9
TGTGCCAGCAGCTTAGGCGGTAGTTCACCCCTCCACTTT
CASSLGGSSPLHF
>-|-|TRBJ1-1|TRBV30
TGTGCCTGGAGTCTATCCGGGAACACTGAAGCTTTCTTT
CAWSLSGNTEAFF
>-|-|TRBJ1-4|TRBV11-2
TGTGCCAGCAGCACCTGGGGGGCTAATGAAAAACTGTTTTTT
CASSTWGANEKLFF
>-|TRBD1|TRBJ1-1|TRBV6-5
TGTGCCAGCAGTTACTCCCGGGACAGGGGAAGGACTGAAGCTTTCTTT
CASSYSRDRGRTEAFF
>-|TRBD1|TRBJ1-5|TRBV2
TGTGCCAGCAGTGGGAACAGGGGGGGAATTCAGCCCCAGCATTTT
CASSGNRGGIQPQHF
>-|TRBD1|TRBJ2-5|TRBV6-5
TGTGCCAGCAGTCCCCTACAGGGGAAAGAGACCCAGTACTTC
CASSPLQGKETQYF
>once|-|TRBJ1-2|TRBV24-1
TGTGCCACCAGTGGGGGCGGCAACTATGGCTACACCTTC
CATSGGGNYGYTF
>-|TRBD1|TRBJ2-3|TRBV9
TGTGCCAGCAGCGTCGACAGGGGGTATGGAGATACGCAGTATTTT
CASSVDRGYGDTQYF
>-|-|TRBJ1-4|TRBV5-6
TGTGCCAGCAGCTTGGGGCGTTCGGGGGAAAAACTGTTTTTT
CASSLGRSGEKLFF
>-|TRBD2|TRBJ2-5|TRBV3-1/TRBV3-2
TGTGCCAGCAGCTATAGCGGGGAAGAGACCCAGTACTTC
CASSYSGEETQYF
>-|TRBD1|TRBJ1-6|TRBV7-6
TGTGCCAGCAGCTTAGAAGGGACAGGGAATTCACCCCTCCACTTT
CASSLEGTGNSPLHF
>-|-|TRBJ2-7|TRBV7-3
TGTGCCAGCTCCCGGGGGGCGGCTACAGGGTACGAGCAGTACTTC
CASSRGAATGYEQYF
>-|TRBD1|TRBJ1-2|TRBV7-9
TGTGCCAGCAGCCCTCCGGGACAGCGAACTTATGGCTACACCTTC
CASSPPGQRTYGYTF
>-|TRBD2|TRBJ2-3|TRBV7-6
TGTGCCAGCAGCTTAGGACCGACTAGCGGGACTAGCACAGATACGCAGTATTTT
CASSLGPTSGTSTDTQYF
>-|-|TRBJ1-2|TRBV18
TGTGCCAGCTCACCACCGTCGGGGGGCTACACCTTC
CASSPPSGGYTF
>once|-|TRBJ1-2|TRBV3-1/TRBV3-2
TGTGCCAGCAGCTATACAGGGAACTATGGCTACACCTTC
CASSYTGNYGYTF
>-|-|TRBJ1-2|TRBV2
TGTGCCAGCAGAGAGACCGGGACATCGTATGGCTACACCTTC
CASRETGTSYGYTF
>-|TRBD1|TRBJ2-7|TRBV18
TGTGCCAGCTCACCAGGCGGGACAGGGGGCGACGAGCAGTACTTC
CASSPGGTGGDEQYF
>-|TRBD1|TRBJ1-2|TRBV6-6
TGTGCCAGCAGGCCGACAGGGGGAGGCTATGGCTACACCTTC
CASRPTGGGYGYTF
>-|TRBD1|TRBJ1-6|TRBV3-1/TRBV3-2
TGTGCCAGCAGCCAACCCTCACAGGGGGTTAATTCACCCCTCCACTTT
CASSQPSQGVNSPLHF
>-|TRBD1|TRBJ1-3|TRBV29-1
TGCAGCGCCACAGGGGGCCTTGGAAACACCATATATTTT
CSATGGLGNTIYF
>once|TRBD1|TRBJ1-5|TRBV7-2
TGTGCCAGCAGCTTAGGAGGGACAGGGTGGAATCAGCCCCAGCATTTT
CASSLGGTGWNQPQHF